The present T cell receptor (beta chain) was sequenced within a study of blood T cell repertoires in COVID-19. Study information: Nucleic acid was either cDNA or gDNA, and it came from T cells, B-cell-depleted T cells, or PBMCs.

As processed by the authors: Cell counts per sample came from amplifying reference gene primers. Repertoires were generated with immunoSEQ multiplex PCR, while TCRdb's copy carries only in-frame clones and drops some. D and trimming were read from the DNA, whereas the V and J calls and clone size are those reported in that table. The table records 120,000 or so clones, about 74% of them present only once. This clone has a single count. The CDR3 runs to 16 residues. Germline-derived CDR1 and CDR2 are KGHSH and LQKENI. Trimming at V came to 6 bases and at J to 0 bases, leaving 10 bases not matched to a gene.

The sequence was collected from a human donor in a cohort sampled during active COVID-19. The V call is TRBV18, the J call TRBJ2-7, with 8 bases matching TRBD2. The sample comprised peripheral blood. The CDR3 is CASSHVPGLDSYEQYF. The CDR3 nucleotides read TGTGCCAGCTCGCACGTACCGGGACTAGACTCCTACGAGCAGTACTTC.